Listed here are 18 T cell receptor beta chains from one sample, sequenced in a study of blood T cell repertoires in COVID-19. The method was immunoSEQ multiplex PCR; TCRdb's version includes in-frame clones alone and lacks a portion of them. This repertoire shows roughly 200,000 clones, 90% found once; its top ten account for 0.62%. The specimen was peripheral blood. All receptors come from a man aged 50 or older with acute or convalescent COVID-19.

The chain carries TRBV30 and TRBJ1-5; D gene ambiguous. Per the germline V gene, CDR1 is GTSNPN and CDR2 is SVGIG (reference sequence). The V gene lost 0 bases and the J gene lost 6 bases, with 9 bases spanning the gap. The CDR3 is 13 amino acids. The CDR3 here is CAWSVRGFQPQHF. Here the CDR3 DNA reads TGTGCCTGGAGTGTACGAGGGTTTCAGCCCCAGCATTTT.

This clone was seen only a few times. The chain employs TRBV11-3 and TRBJ2-2; no clear D. From germline, CDR1 is SGHNT and CDR2 YENEEA. Deletions cut 4 bases from V and 8 bases from J, with 8 bases between. The CDR3 is 12 amino acids. CDR3 sequence (DNA): TGTGCCAGCAGCTCAGGCGTAGGGGAGCTGTTTTTT. Translated: CASSSGVGELFF.

V usage is TRBV5-1 and J usage is TRBJ2-1; TRBD2 agrees at 10 bases. This CDR3 has 15 residues. The V gene end was trimmed by 1 base and the J gene end by 7 bases; junction bases not matched to a gene: 5. Germline V gives CDR1 SGHRS, CDR2 YFSETQ. This CDR3 is CASSLKAGGLNEQFF. The CDR3 DNA follows: TGCGCCAGCAGCTTGAAAGCGGGGGGGCTGAATGAGCAGTTCTTC.

The chain couples TRBV29-1 to TRBJ2-1; D might be TRBD2 (6 bases). Between the trimmed V and J ends, which lost 6 bases and 5 bases, there was a span of 14 bases. The CDR3 is 13 amino acids. In germline, CDR1 is SQVTM, CDR2 ANQGSEA. CDR3 DNA sequence: TGCAGCGTGGGGAGGACCCGAAACAATGAGCAGTTCTTC. It codes for CSVGRTRNNEQFF.

V usage is TRBV13 and J usage is TRBJ2-1, with TRBD2 matching over 12 bases. V lost 0 bases to trimming and J lost 8 bases; unmatched junction nucleotides: 8. CDR1 and CDR2 (germline): PRHDT, FYEKMQ (reference sequence). The CDR3 is made up of 17 amino acids. CDR3 region: CASSLGPGLAGQDEQFF. The CDR3 region has the DNA TGTGCCAGCAGCTTAGGCCCAGGACTAGCGGGACAGGATGAGCAGTTCTTC.

The rearrangement links TRBV5-1 to TRBJ2-1; TRBD1 is a possible D gene (6 bases). V shed 0 bases and J shed 5 bases, with 15 bases lying between them. Per germline, CDR1 SGHRS and CDR2 YFSETQ. This CDR3 comprises 16 residues. This CDR3 is CASSLVRGEFDNEQFF. The CDR3 DNA follows: TGCGCCAGCAGCTTGGTCAGGGGTGAGTTTGACAATGAGCAGTTCTTC.

This sequence joins TRBV4-1 and TRBJ1-1, with 8 bases aligning to TRBD1. The length of the CDR3 is 15 residues. V dropped 1 base and J dropped 3; count of bases not matched to a gene: 4. Germline CDR1 reads MGHRA; CDR2 reads YSYEKL. The CDR3 DNA is TGCGCCAGCAGCCAAGGACAGGGGCTGGACACTGAAGCTTTCTTT. Protein: CASSQGQGLDTEAFF.

The chain links TRBV19 to TRBJ1-1; D perhaps matches TRBD1 (5 bases). The V end was cut by 8 bases, the J end by 4 bases, with 23 bases between. This CDR3 has 16 amino acids. Per germline, CDR1 LNHDA and CDR2 SQIVND (reference sequence). The CDR3, as DNA: TGTGCCAGTGGGCCCGTTGGGTCAGGGTGGAGCACTGAAGCTTTCTTT. It is translated as CASGPVGSGWSTEAFF.

The genes are TRBV5-1 and TRBJ2-5; the D is unclear. This CDR3 region has 13 residues. Germline V gene sequence: CDR1 SGHRS, CDR2 YFSETQ. The V end lost 1 base, the J end lost 2 bases, and 6 bases lay between the germline ends. The CDR3 DNA reads TGCGCCAGCAGCTTGACAGTGCAAGAGACCCAGTACTTC. The encoded protein is CASSLTVQETQYF.

The chain uses TRBV19 and TRBJ1-5; D perhaps matches TRBD1 (5 bases). Germline-derived CDR1 and CDR2 are LNHDA and SQIVND (reference sequence). V was trimmed by 0 bases and J by 4 bases, leaving 10 bases between them. This CDR3 is built from 15 residues. The DNA for the CDR3 is TGTGCCAGTAGTATAGAGGGGCAAGGGAATCAGCCCCAGCATTTT. Its protein is CASSIEGQGNQPQHF.

The rearrangement uses TRBV29-1 and TRBJ1-2; unclear D gene. Trimming left V 6 bases short and J 3 bases short, with 17 bases between. The CDR3 totals 14 residues. Germline CDR1 is SQVTM and CDR2 is ANQGSEA. CDR3 nucleotides: TGCAGCGTCCAATCAACAGCGGCGGACTATGGCTACACCTTC. Protein: CSVQSTAADYGYTF.

V is TRBV5-6 and J is TRBJ2-3; TRBD1 agrees at 8 bases. Germline-derived CDR1 and CDR2 are SGHDT and YYEEEE. The CDR3 sequence is 16 residues long. V was pared by 0 bases and J by 0 bases, with 3 bases of the junction left unmatched. CDR3 bases: TGTGCCAGCAGCTTGGGGCAGGGGGCTAGCACAGATACGCAGTATTTT. Amino acid sequence: CASSLGQGASTDTQYF.

The chain uses TRBV24-1 and TRBJ2-1; 9 nucleotides line up with TRBD1. Germline trimming cut 4 bases from V and 4 bases from J; bases unmatched to any gene: 4. CDR3 size: 15 residues. Looked up from germline, CDR1 is KGHDR and CDR2 is SFDVKD. CDR3 DNA: TGTGCCACCAGTGAACGACAGGGGGGGTACAATGAGCAGTTCTTC. Its translation: CATSERQGGYNEQFF.

The V gene is TRBV10-2, the J gene TRBJ1-3; tentative D call: TRBD1 (5 bases). Germline lookup yields CDR1 WSHSY and CDR2 SAAADI. CDR3 length equals 14 residues. The V end lost 0 bases, the J end lost 3 bases, and 6 bases lay between the germline ends. The CDR3 loop reads CASSESGRGNTIYF. The CDR3 DNA follows: TGCGCCAGCAGTGAGTCGGGGCGTGGAAACACCATATATTTT.

The chain recombines TRBV5-6 with TRBJ2-2; 9 bases match TRBD1. The ends lost 0 bases at V and 6 bases at J; junction bases unmatched: 9. CDR1 is SGHDT, CDR2 YYEEEE, per germline. CDR3 length: 17 amino acids. The CDR3 DNA sequence: TGTGCCAGCAGCTTGGCCATCGGGACAGGGCTCGCCGGGGAGCTGTTTTTT. Translating gives CASSLAIGTGLAGELFF.

The gene calls are TRBV6-5 and TRBJ2-2, with D unresolved. The CDR3 length is 13 residues. Trimming shortened V by 2 bases and J by 6 bases, and 7 bases separated the two germline ends. Germline V lookup: CDR1 MNHEY, CDR2 SVGAGI. The CDR3 nucleotides are TGTGCCAGCAGTTACCTCCCCCCCGGGGAGCTGTTTTTT. It codes for CASSYLPPGELFF.

CDR3 coding DNA: TGTGCCAGCAGCGCCTTGGCGGGGGGGTTCACAGATACGCAGTATTTT. Its translation: CASSALAGGFTDTQYF. The chain has TRBV9 and TRBJ2-3; 9 bases are a match to TRBD2. The CDR3 is made up of 16 amino acids. Trimming at V came to 3 bases and at J to 2 bases, leaving 7 bases not matched to a gene. CDR1 is SGDLS, CDR2 YYNGEE, per germline.

The chain recombines TRBV27 with TRBJ2-7; 8 nucleotides agree with TRBD1. CDR3 length: 15 residues. Germline V gene data show CDR1 as MNHEY and CDR2 as SMNVEV (reference sequence). V lost 1 base to trimming and J lost 5 bases; unmatched junction nucleotides: 7. The CDR3, as DNA: TGTGCCAGCAGTTTATTTCCCGGACAGGGAGACGAGCAGTACTTC. This sequence encodes CASSLFPGQGDEQYF.